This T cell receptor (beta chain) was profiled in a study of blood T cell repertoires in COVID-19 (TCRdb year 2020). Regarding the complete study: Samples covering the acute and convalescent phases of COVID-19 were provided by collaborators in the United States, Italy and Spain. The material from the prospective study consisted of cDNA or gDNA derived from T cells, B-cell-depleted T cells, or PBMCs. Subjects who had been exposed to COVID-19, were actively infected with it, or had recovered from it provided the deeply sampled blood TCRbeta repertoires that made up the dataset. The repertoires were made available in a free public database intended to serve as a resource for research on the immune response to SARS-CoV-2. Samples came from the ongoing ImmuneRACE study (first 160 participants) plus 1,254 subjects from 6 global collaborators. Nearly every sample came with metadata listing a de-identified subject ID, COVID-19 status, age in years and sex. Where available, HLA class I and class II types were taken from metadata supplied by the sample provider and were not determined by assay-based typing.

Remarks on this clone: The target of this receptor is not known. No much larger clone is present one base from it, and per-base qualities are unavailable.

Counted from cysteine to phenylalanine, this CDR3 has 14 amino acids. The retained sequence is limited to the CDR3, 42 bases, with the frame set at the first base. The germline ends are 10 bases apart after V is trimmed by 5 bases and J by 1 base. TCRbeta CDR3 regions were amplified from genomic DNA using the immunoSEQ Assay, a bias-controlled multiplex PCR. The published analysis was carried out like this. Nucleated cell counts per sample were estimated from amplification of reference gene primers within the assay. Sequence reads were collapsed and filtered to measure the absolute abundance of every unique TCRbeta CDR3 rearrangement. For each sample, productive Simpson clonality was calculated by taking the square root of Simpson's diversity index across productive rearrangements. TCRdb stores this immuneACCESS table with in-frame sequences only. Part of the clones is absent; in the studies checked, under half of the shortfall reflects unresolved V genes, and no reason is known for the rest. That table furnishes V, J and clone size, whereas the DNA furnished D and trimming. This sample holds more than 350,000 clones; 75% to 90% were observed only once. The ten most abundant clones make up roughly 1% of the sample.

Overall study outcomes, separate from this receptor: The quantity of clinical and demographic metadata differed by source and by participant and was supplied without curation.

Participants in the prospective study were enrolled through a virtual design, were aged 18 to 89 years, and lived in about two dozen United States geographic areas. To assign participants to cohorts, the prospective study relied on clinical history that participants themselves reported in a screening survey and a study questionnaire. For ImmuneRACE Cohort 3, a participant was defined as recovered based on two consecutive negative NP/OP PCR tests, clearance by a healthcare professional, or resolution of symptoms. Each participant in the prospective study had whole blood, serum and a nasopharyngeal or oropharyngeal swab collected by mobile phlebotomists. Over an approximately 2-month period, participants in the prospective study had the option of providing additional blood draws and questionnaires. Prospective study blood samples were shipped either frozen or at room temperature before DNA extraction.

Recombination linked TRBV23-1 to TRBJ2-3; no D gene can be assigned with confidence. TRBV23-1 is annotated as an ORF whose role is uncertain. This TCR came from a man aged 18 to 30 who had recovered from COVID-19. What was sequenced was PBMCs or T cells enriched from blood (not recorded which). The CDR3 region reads CASSFGLRTDTQYF. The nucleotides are TGCGCCAGCAGTTTCGGGTTACGCACAGATACGCAGTATTTT.